This passage covers 21 T cell receptor beta chains from one sample sequenced in a study of T cells expressing NK-cell markers. TCRdb re-called the 5' RACE reads and shows each CDR3 protein once, DNA omitted. The sample has 25,000 to 35,000 distinct CDR3 sequences, and its top ten clones hold approximately 60%. Sequencing was done on a sample of blood T cells: a sorted CD56 or NKG2C T cell subset, CD4+ or CD8+ T cells, or bulk PBMC T cells (not recorded which). The source of these receptors is a woman aged 18 to 75 in good health.

This chain joins TRBV5-1 and TRBJ2-3; the D call of TRBD2 rests on TCRdb alone, since no DNA is present to check it. Germline V gene lookup returns CDR1 SGHRS and CDR2 YFSETQ. The CDR3 totals 18 residues. CDR3 in amino acids: CASSLGTSGTPRTDTQYF.

The CDR3 is CASSLVAGDGDTQYF. The genes are TRBV5-1 and TRBJ2-3; lacking DNA, the TRBD2 call made by TCRdb goes unchecked. Germline-derived CDR1 and CDR2 are SGHRS and YFSETQ. CDR3 length equals 15 residues.

The J gene is TRBJ2-2, the V gene TRBV11-2; there is no DNA to check the TCRdb D call of TRBD2. The CDR3 runs 15 residues. Germline lookup yields CDR1 SGHAT and CDR2 FQNNGV. CDR3 region: CASSPGAENTGELFF. The full variable domain, its missing parts supplied by reference TRBV11-2 and TRBJ2-2, is EAGVAQSPRYKIIEKRQSVAFWCNPISGHATLYWYQQILGQGPKLLIQFQNNGVVDDSQLPKDRFSAERLKGVDSTLKIQPAKLEDSAVYLCASSPGAENTGELFFGEGSRLTVL.

The chain links TRBV27 to TRBJ2-7; there is no DNA to check the TCRdb D call of TRBD1. The CDR3 runs 15 residues. Germline lookup yields CDR1 MNHEY and CDR2 SMNVEV (reference sequence). The CDR3 sequence is CASSLAPEGFYEQYF.

This chain connects TRBV4-1 to TRBJ2-3; without DNA, the TCRdb call of TRBD1 cannot be checked. The CDR3 is 15 amino acids. The germline CDR1 and CDR2 sequences are MGHRA and YSYEKL. The CDR3: CASSREGGSTDTQYF.

The chain carries TRBV5-1 and TRBJ1-1; TCRdb gives TRBD1 as the D gene, but with no DNA this cannot be confirmed. The germline V gene has CDR1 SGHRS and CDR2 YFSETQ. This CDR3 is built from 14 residues. Here the CDR3 reads CASSSGTGYTEAFF.

This rearrangement joins TRBV6-1 to TRBJ2-1; TCRdb picks TRBD2, but there is no DNA to check that call. CDR1 and CDR2 (germline): MNHNS, SASEGT. The CDR3 spans 16 residues. The CDR3 spells CASNQPGTSAPGEQFF.

This chain links TRBV27 with TRBJ2-7; TCRdb indicates TRBD1, and absent DNA this call remains unverified. There are 15 residues in the CDR3. Per germline, CDR1 MNHEY and CDR2 SMNVEV (reference sequence). The CDR3 spells CASSSNPGPTYEQYF.

The chain links TRBV20-1 to TRBJ2-1; the TRBD2 assignment by TCRdb is unverifiable without DNA. In germline, CDR1 is DFQATT, CDR2 SNEGSKA (reference sequence). This CDR3 has 18 residues. CDR3 loop: CSAPSEVGEKYPYNEQFF.

The chain uses TRBV9 and TRBJ2-1; checking the TCRdb D call of TRBD2 is not possible without DNA. CDR3 length: 16 amino acids. Germline V gene sequence: CDR1 SGDLS, CDR2 YYNGEE. The CDR3 protein is CASSVALAGGLNEQFF. Looking up the rest from reference TRBV9 and TRBJ2-1 gives the full variable domain: DSGVTQTPKHLITATGQRVTLRCSPRSGDLSVYWYQQSLDQGLQFLIQYYNGEERAKGNILERFSAQQFPDLHSELNLSSLELGDSALYFCASSVALAGGLNEQFFGPGTRLTVL.

The rearrangement joins TRBV3-1 to TRBJ2-5; TCRdb selects TRBD2, and the lack of DNA leaves this call unchecked. Germline V gene data show CDR1 as LGHDT and CDR2 as YNNKEL (reference sequence). This CDR3 comprises 17 residues. The CDR3 spells CASSPRLAGGNQETQYF.

V is TRBV13 and J is TRBJ1-2; the TRBD1 assignment by TCRdb is unverifiable without DNA. Germline V gene sequence: CDR1 PRHDT, CDR2 FYEKMQ (reference sequence). The CDR3 totals 18 residues. Here the CDR3 reads CASSLGPPFAGGLYGYTF.

The chain uses TRBV13 and TRBJ2-2. The CDR3 is 16 amino acids. The V gene's germline CDR1 is PRHDT and CDR2 FYEKMQ (reference sequence). CDR3 sequence: CASDPTGVGNTGELFF.

The J gene is TRBJ2-1, the V gene TRBV2; TCRdb outputs TRBD2, but without DNA this stays unchecked. The CDR3 is made up of 15 amino acids. The germline gives CDR1 SNHLY, CDR2 FYNNEI. The CDR3 protein is CASSGGLAALDEQFF.

CDR3 in amino acids: CASNSAGGLQETQYF. V and J are TRBV9 and TRBJ2-5; TCRdb returns TRBD2, unconfirmable since there is no DNA. There are 15 residues in the CDR3. CDR1 and CDR2 from the germline V gene are SGDLS and YYNGEE.

The chain uses TRBV18 and TRBJ2-1; there is no DNA to check the TCRdb D call of TRBD1. Germline CDR1 reads KGHSH; CDR2 reads LQKENI. There are 15 residues in the CDR3. CDR3 in amino acids: CASSSSGAGYNEQFF.

The chain carries TRBV28 and TRBJ2-2; TCRdb's assignment of TRBD2 cannot be checked, as there is no DNA. The CDR3 loop spans 16 amino acids. CDR1 and CDR2 (germline): MDHEN, SYDVKM. The CDR3 sequence is CASSFASGGRTGELFF.

This chain joins TRBV12-3 or TRBV12-4 and TRBJ1-1; TCRdb's D gene call, TRBD1, goes unchecked for lack of DNA. The CDR3 covers 12 residues. CDR3 region: CASSTGAAEAFF.

The chain couples TRBV4-2 to TRBJ1-1; without DNA, the TCRdb call of TRBD1 cannot be checked. The CDR3 is 19 residues long. Germline CDR1 reads LGHNA; CDR2 reads YNFKEQ. This CDR3 reads CASSPQEGQARVGRSEAFF.

The rearrangement links TRBV3-1 to TRBJ2-2; TCRdb gives TRBD2 as the D gene, but with no DNA this cannot be confirmed. Germline CDR1 and CDR2: LGHDT and YNNKEL (reference sequence). The CDR3 length is 18 residues. The CDR3 sequence is CASSQGTGTMSDTGELFF.

The V gene is TRBV12-3 or TRBV12-4, the J gene TRBJ2-3; TCRdb selects TRBD2, and the lack of DNA leaves this call unchecked. This CDR3 contains 16 residues. This CDR3 reads CASSPSGAYRADTQYF.